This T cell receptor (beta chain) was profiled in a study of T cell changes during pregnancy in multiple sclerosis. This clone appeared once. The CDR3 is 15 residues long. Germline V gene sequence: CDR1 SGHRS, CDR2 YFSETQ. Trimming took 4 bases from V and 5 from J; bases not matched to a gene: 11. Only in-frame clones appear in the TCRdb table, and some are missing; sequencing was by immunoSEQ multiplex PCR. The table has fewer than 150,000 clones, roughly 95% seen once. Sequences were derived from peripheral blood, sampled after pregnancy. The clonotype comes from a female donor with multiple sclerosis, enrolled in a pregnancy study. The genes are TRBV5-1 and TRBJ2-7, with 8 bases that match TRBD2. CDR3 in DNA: TGCGCCAGCAGCCCCGTAGCGGGGAAATTTGACGAGCAGTACTTC. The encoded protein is CASSPVAGKFDEQYF. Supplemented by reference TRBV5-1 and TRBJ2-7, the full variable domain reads KAGVTQTPRYLIKTRGQQVTLSCSPISGHRSVSWYQQTPGQGLQFLFEYFSETQRNKGNFPGRFSGRQFSNSRSEMNVSTLELGDSALYLCASSPVAGKFDEQYFGPGTRLTVT.